This TCR beta chain was obtained from a study of CD8 T cells in ankylosing spondylitis. CDR3 length: 13 residues. The germline CDR1 and CDR2 sequences are MDHEN and SYDVKM. With 5 bases removed from V and 4 bases from J, the gap between germline ends came to 11 bases. This clonotype came up a few times. Its matching antigen is unknown. Study-level points and caveats: A TCR beta motif of several highly homologous variants seemed to mark ankylosing spondylitis blood.

TCRdb passed the 5' RACE reads through MiXCR, listing each CDR3 protein once. The sample holds 700,000 or so distinct CDR3 sequences, under 20% seen once. The TCR originated in a male donor with ankylosing spondylitis. The sequenced sample consisted of blood, either unsorted or a sorted T cell fraction (not recorded which). This chain connects TRBV28 to TRBJ1-2; weak D call: TRBD1 (5 bases). The CDR3 sequence: CASSARDLYGYTF. The CDR3, as DNA: TGTGCCAGCAGTGCGAGGGACCTCTATGGCTACACCTTC.